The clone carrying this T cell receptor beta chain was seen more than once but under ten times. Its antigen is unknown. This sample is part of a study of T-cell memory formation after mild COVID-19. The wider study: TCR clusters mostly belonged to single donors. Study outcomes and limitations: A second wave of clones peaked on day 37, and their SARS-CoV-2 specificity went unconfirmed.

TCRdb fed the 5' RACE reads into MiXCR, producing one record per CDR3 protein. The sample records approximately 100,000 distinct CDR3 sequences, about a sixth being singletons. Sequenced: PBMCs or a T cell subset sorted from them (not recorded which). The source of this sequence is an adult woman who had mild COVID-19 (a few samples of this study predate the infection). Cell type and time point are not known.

CDR3: CASSSRGAYNEQFF. In nucleotides, the CDR3 is TGCGCCAGCAGCTCCCGGGGAGCCTACAATGAGCAGTTCTTC. The chain joins TRBV5-1 to TRBJ2-1, with a possible D match to TRBD2 (5 bases). This CDR3 has 14 residues. Between the trimmed V and J ends, which lost 3 bases and 2 bases, there was a span of 9 bases. Germline CDR1 reads SGHRS; CDR2 reads YFSETQ.